This TCR beta chain was observed in a study of T-cell reconstitution after alpha-beta-depleted transplantation in children. The study's findings and limits: Counts and diversity of T cells one year after transplant came mostly from newly produced T cells. Roughly two months post-transplant, alpha-beta T cells reportedly originated from several hundred graft clones that had expanded. Where some patients showed high TCRbeta diversity at day 60, it came from recipient T cells and thymic progenitors that had survived.

In this sample, this clonotype turned up many times. What it binds is unknown. This CDR3 has 16 amino acids. CDR1 is MDHEN and CDR2 is SYDVKM in the germline V gene. After removal of 4 bases from V and 11 bases from J, the junction contained 13 bases not matched to a gene. Molecular barcoding with unique molecular identifiers was used for the TCRbeta library. TCRdb analysed the PCR reads with MiXCR anew, one entry per CDR3 protein. The table has approximately 98,000 distinct CDR3 sequences, 5.5% to 7% seen once. V and J are TRBV28 and TRBJ2-6, with 8 nucleotides matching TRBD1. The receptor was isolated from a male patient between 2 and 15 years old who had a stem cell transplant for acute lymphoblastic leukemia, so the T cells may come from the graft donor. Sequencing was performed on PBMCs, mostly from graft donor cells, taken 360 days after TCRalphabeta/CD19-depleted stem cell transplant. As DNA, the CDR3 is TGTGCCAGCAGTTCCCCGGGACAGGTCTTGGGTGACGTCCTGACTTTC. Translation gives CASSSPGQVLGDVLTF. Looking up the rest from reference TRBV28 and TRBJ2-6 gives the full variable domain: DVKVTQSSRYLVKRTGEKVFLECVQDMDHENMFWYRQDPGLGLRLIYFSYDVKMKEKGDIPEGYSVSREKKERFSLILESASTNQTSMYLCASSSPGQVLGDVLTFGAGSRLTVL.